Reported below is one T cell receptor (beta chain). V lost 7 bases, J lost 6 bases, and 17 bases lay in between. CDR1 SGHRS and CDR2 YFSETQ come from the germline V gene. The CDR3 has 13 residues. The sample is drawn from a study of blood T cell repertoires in COVID-19. Study context: Acute and convalescent COVID-19 samples came from the United States, Italy and Spain.

In the original analysis: Estimated nucleated cell counts came from reference gene primer amplification. Some clones are missing from TCRdb's copy, which holds only in-frame ones; the method was immunoSEQ multiplex PCR. That table supplies the V and J calls and clone size; D and trimming were determined from the DNA. This table has tens of thousands of clones, 65% to 90% appearing once. This sequence was found in a man older than 75 with active COVID-19. The sequenced sample was peripheral blood. The V call is TRBV5-1, the J call TRBJ2-7; tentatively, D is TRBD2 (7 bases). CDR3 loop: CASSAQGGGEQYF. CDR3 DNA: TGCGCCAGCTCGGCCCAAGGGGGGGGCGAGCAGTACTTC.